This TCR beta chain emerged from a study of cytomegalovirus exposure and HLA in healthy donors. PCR was performed using 60 Vbeta and 13 Jbeta primers. Produced via immunoSEQ multiplex PCR; TCRdb's table is partial and in-frame only. Of over 100,000 clones in the sample, approximately 72% are singletons; the top ten hold 1.5% to 1.9%. This clone occurred a few times. Its antigen is undetermined. CDR1 and CDR2 from the germline V gene are SGHAT and FQNNGV. The V end lost 4 bases, the J end lost 2 bases, and 12 bases lay between the germline ends. This CDR3 comprises 15 residues. Findings and caveats of the study: Segments of the TCR beta V type were, in most cases, productive about 87% or about 30% of the time in an earlier analysis.

The sequenced sample consisted of PBMCs. The chain employs TRBV11-2 and TRBJ1-5; D remains unclear. The sequence derives from a man aged 18 to 29 in good health and CMV-seronegative. As DNA, the CDR3 is TGTGCCAGCAGCTCCCAGCGGACGGGCAATCAGCCCCAGCATTTT. Translation: CASSSQRTGNQPQHF.